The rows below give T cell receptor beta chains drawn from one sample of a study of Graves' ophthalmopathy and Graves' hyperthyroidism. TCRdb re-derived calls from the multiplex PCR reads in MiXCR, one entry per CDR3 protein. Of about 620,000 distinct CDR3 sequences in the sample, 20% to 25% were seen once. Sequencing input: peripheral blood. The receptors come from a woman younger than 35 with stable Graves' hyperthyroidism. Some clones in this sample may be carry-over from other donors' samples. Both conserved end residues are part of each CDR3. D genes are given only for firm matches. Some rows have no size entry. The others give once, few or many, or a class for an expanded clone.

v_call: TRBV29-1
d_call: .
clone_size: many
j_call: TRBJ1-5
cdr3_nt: TGCAGCGTTACGGACAGTGTCAATCAGCCCCAGCATTTT
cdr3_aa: CSVTDSVNQPQHF

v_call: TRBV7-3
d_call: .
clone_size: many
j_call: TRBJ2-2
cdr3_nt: TGTGCCAGCAGCCCAAATGGGGCTGAAGGGGAGCTGTTTTTT
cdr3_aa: CASSPNGAEGELFF

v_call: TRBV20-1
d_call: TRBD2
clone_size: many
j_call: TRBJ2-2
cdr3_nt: TGCAGTGCTAGAGATAGCGGGGCCCTAGCGGGCGGGGAGCTGTTTTTT
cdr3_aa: CSARDSGALAGGELFF

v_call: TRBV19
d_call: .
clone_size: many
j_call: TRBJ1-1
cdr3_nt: TGTGCCAGTAGTATGTCGCTCTTGAACACTGAAGCTTTCTTT
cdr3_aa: CASSMSLLNTEAFF

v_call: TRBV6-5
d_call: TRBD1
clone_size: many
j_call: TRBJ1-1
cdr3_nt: TGTGCCAGCAGTTACTCGTCTAGGACAGGGCAGAACACTGAAGCTTTCTTT
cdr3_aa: CASSYSSRTGQNTEAFF

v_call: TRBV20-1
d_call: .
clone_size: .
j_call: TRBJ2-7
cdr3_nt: TGCAGTGCCACGCCCAACCTTGATTACCGGGACGCCTCCCTCAACTCCTACGAGCAGTACTTC
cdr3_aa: CSATPNLDYRDASLNSYEQYF

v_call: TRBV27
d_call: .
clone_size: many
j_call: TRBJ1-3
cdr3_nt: TGTGCCAGCAGTTTAGGAGGGGCTGGAAACACCATATATTTT
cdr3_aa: CASSLGGAGNTIYF

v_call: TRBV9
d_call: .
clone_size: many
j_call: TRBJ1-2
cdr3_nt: TGTGCCAGCAGCGCAACGGGAGAAGACTATGGCTACACCTTC
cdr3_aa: CASSATGEDYGYTF

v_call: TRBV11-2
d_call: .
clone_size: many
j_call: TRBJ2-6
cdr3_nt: TGTGCCAGCAGCCCCTCTGGGGCCAACGTCCTGACTTTC
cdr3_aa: CASSPSGANVLTF

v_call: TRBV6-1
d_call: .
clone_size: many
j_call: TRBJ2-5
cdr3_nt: TGTGCCAGCAGTGTACAGGGTTGGCAAGAGACCCAGTACTTC
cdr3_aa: CASSVQGWQETQYF

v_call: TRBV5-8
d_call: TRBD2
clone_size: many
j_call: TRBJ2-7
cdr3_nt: TGTGCCAGCAGCTTGGGGCCTAGCGGGATATACGAGCAGTACTTC
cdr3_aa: CASSLGPSGIYEQYF

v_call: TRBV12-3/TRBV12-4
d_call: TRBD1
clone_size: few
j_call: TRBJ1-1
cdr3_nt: TGTGCCAGCAGTCCCCGGGACAGGTTCGCTCATTTGAACACTGAAGCTTTCTTT
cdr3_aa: CASSPRDRFAHLNTEAFF

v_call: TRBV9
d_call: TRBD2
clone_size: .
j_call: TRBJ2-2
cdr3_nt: TGTGCCAGCAGCCTCAGCGGGGGGACAAACACCGGGGAGCTGTTTTTT
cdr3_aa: CASSLSGGTNTGELFF

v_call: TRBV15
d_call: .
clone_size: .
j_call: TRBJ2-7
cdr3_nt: TGTGCCACCAGCAGACCAGACAGCCCTCCCTTTTGCGAGCAGTACTTC
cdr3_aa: CATSRPDSPPFCEQYF

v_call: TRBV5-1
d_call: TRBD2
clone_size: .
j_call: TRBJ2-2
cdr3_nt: TGCGCCAGCAGCTTGGTAGCGGGAGGGCCAGGAAACACCGGGGAGCTGTTTTTT
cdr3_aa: CASSLVAGGPGNTGELFF

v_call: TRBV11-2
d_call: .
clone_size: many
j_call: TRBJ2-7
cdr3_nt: TGTGCCAGCAGCTTAGATCCACGTCGGGTTACCTACGAGCAGTACTTC
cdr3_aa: CASSLDPRRVTYEQYF

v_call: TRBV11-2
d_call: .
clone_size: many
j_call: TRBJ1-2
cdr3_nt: TGTGCCAGCAGCTTGGGACATGGACCTCTCTATGGCTACACCTTC
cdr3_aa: CASSLGHGPLYGYTF

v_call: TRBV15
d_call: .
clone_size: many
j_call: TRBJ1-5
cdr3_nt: TGTGCCACCAGCAGAGGGTTCTTTGGGCAGAATAATCAGCCCCAGCATTTT
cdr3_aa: CATSRGFFGQNNQPQHF

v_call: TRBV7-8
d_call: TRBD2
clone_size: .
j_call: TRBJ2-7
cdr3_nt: TGTGCCAGCAGCTTGGGGGGACTAGCGGGTGAAGAACACGAGCAGTACTTC
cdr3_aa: CASSLGGLAGEEHEQYF

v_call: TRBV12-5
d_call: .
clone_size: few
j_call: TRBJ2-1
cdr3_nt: TGTGCTAGTGGTTTGCCCGGCTATGAGCAGTTCTTC
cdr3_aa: CASGLPGYEQFF

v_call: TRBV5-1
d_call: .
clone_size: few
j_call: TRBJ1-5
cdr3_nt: TGCGCCAGCAGCCGTGGGATCGGTAGCAATCAGCCCCAGCATTTT
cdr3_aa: CASSRGIGSNQPQHF

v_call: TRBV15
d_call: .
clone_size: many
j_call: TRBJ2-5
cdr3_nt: TGTGCCACCAGCAGGACGACAGGACGAGAGACCCAGTACTTC
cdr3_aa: CATSRTTGRETQYF

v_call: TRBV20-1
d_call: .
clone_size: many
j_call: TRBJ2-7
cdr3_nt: TGCAGTGCCCCCCAGAGCTCCTACGAGCAGTACTTC
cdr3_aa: CSAPQSSYEQYF

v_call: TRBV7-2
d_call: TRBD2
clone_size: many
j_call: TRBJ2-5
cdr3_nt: TGTGCCAGCACCATTATGGCGGGAGTTGAGACCCAGTACTTC
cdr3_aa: CASTIMAGVETQYF

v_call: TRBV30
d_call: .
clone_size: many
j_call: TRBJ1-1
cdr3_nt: TGTGCCTGGATTAACACTGAAGCTTTCTTT
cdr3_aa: CAWINTEAFF

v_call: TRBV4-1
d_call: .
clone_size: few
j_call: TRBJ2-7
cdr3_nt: TGCGCCAGCAGCCAAGATAGGGGGGTGGAGGGAAGGAACGAGCAGTACTTC
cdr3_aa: CASSQDRGVEGRNEQYF

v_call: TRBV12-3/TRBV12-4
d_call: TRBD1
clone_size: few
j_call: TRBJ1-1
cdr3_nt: TGTGCCAGCAGCCCGCAGGGGGGGGTAGCTTTCTTT
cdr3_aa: CASSPQGGVAFF

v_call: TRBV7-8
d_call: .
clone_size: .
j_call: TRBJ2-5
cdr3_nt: TGTGCCAGCAGATCCGACAGGTACCAAGAGACCCAGTACTTC
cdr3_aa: CASRSDRYQETQYF

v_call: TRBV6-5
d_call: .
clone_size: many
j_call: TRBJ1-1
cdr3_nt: TGTGCCAGCAGTTCCCAGGGGTGGGGGAACACTGAAGCTTTCTTT
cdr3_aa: CASSSQGWGNTEAFF

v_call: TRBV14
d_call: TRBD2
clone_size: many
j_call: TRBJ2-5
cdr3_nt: TGTGCCAGCAGCCAGCGGGGGCAAGAGACCCAGTACTTC
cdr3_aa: CASSQRGQETQYF

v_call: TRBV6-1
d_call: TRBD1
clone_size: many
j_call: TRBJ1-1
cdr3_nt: TGTGCCAGCAGCGACAGGGGGCTGAACACTGAAGCTTTCTTT
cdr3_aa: CASSDRGLNTEAFF

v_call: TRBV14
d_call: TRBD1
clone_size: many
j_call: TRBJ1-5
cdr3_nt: TGTGCCAGTAGGGGGCCTGGGACACCTTATAGCAATCAGCCCCAGCATTTT
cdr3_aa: CASRGPGTPYSNQPQHF

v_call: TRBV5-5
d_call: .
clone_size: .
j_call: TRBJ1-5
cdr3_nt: TGTGCCAGCAGCTTTGGACCCATTCAGAGCAATCAGCCCCAGCATTTT
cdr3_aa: CASSFGPIQSNQPQHF

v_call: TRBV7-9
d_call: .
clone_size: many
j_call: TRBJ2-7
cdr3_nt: TGTGCCAGCAGCTTAGTAGGCCGGGGGGAGCAGTACTTC
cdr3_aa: CASSLVGRGEQYF